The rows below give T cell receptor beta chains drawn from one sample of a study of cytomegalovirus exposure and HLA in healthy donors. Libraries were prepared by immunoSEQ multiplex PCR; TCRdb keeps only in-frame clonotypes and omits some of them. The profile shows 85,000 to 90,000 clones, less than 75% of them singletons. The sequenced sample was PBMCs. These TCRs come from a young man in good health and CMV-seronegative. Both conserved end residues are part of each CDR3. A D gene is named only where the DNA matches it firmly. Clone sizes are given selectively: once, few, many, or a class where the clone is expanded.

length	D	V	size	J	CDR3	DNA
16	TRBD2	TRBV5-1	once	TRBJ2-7	CASSLNGLAGGYEQYF	TGCGCCAGCAGCTTAAACGGACTAGCGGGGGGCTACGAGCAGTACTTC
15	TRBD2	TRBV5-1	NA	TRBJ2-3	CASRGAGGPFDTQYF	TGCGCCAGCAGGGGTGCGGGAGGGCCATTCGATACGCAGTATTTT
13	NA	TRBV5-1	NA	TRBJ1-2	CASSSTVNYGYTF	TGCGCCAGCAGCTCGACAGTGAACTATGGCTACACCTTC
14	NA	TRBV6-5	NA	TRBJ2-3	CASSPRQLTDTQYF	TGTGCCAGCAGTCCCCGACAGCTCACAGATACGCAGTATTTT
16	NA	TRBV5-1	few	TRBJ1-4	CASSRTGTTTNEKLFF	TGCGCCAGCAGCCGTACAGGGACCACAACTAATGAAAAACTGTTTTTT
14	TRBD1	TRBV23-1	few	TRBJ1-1	CASGRQGMNTEAFF	TGCGCCAGCGGGCGACAGGGCATGAACACTGAAGCTTTCTTT
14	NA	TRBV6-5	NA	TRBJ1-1	CASSYSRGLTEAFF	TGTGCCAGCAGTTACAGCAGGGGTTTAACTGAAGCTTTCTTT
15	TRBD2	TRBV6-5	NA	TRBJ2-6	CASELAGSGANVLTF	TGTGCCAGCGAGCTAGCGGGATCTGGGGCCAACGTCCTGACTTTC
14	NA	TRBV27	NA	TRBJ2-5	CASSFGLAGETQYF	TGTGCCAGCAGTTTCGGACTGGCCGGGGAGACCCAGTACTTC
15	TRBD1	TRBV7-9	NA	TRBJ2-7	CASSLEGQPTREQYF	TGTGCCAGCAGCTTAGAGGGACAGCCAACTCGCGAGCAGTACTTC
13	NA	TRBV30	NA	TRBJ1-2	CAWTIYRADGYTF	TGTGCCTGGACGATCTACAGGGCGGATGGCTACACCTTC
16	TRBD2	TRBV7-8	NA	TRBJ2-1	CASSTRLAGEYNEQFF	TGTGCCAGCAGCACCCGGCTAGCGGGAGAATACAATGAGCAGTTCTTC
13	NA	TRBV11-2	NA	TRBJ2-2	CASSPLAAVELFF	TGTGCCAGCAGCCCGCTAGCAGCCGTGGAGCTGTTTTTT
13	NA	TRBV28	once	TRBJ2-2	CASSFQYTGELFF	TGTGCCAGCAGTTTCCAGTACACCGGGGAGCTGTTTTTT
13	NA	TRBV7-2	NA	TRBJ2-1	CASSFGAYNEQFF	TGTGCCAGCAGCTTCGGAGCCTACAATGAGCAGTTCTTC
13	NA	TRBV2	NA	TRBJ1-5	CASSLYSNQPQHF	TGTGCCAGCAGCTTATATAGCAATCAGCCCCAGCATTTT
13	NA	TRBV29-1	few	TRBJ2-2	CSAPHQGTGELFF	TGCAGCGCCCCTCATCAGGGCACCGGGGAGCTGTTTTTT
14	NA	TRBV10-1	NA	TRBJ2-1	CASSESFGRDEQFF	TGCGCCAGCAGTGAGTCTTTCGGGCGGGATGAGCAGTTCTTC
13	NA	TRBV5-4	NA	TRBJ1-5	CASADSPDQPQHF	TGTGCCAGCGCCGACAGCCCGGATCAGCCCCAGCATTTT
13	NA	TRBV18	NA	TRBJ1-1	CASSPETPTKAFF	TGTGCCAGCTCACCGGAGACCCCGACGAAAGCTTTCTTT
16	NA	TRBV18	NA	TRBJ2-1	CASSPLGGILYNEQFF	TGTGCCAGCTCACCACTTGGCGGGATTCTCTACAATGAGCAGTTCTTC
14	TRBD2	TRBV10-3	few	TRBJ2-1	CAIASGYSYNEQFF	TGTGCCATAGCTAGCGGTTACTCCTACAATGAGCAGTTCTTC
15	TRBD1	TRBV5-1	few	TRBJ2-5	CASSRGTGSAETQYF	TGCGCCAGCAGCCGGGGGACAGGGAGTGCGGAGACCCAGTACTTC
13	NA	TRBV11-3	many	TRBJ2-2	CASSLAGAGELFF	TGTGCCAGCAGCTTAGCGGGGGCCGGGGAGCTGTTTTTT
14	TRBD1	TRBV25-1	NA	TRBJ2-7	CASSGTGGSYEQYF	TGTGCCAGCAGCGGGACAGGGGGTTCCTACGAGCAGTACTTC
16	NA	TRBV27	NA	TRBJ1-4	CASSLGGRASLTELFF	TGTGCCAGCAGTTTAGGCGGTCGCGCCTCCCTCACGGAACTGTTTTTT
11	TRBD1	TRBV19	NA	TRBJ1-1	CASKQGTEAFF	TGTGCCAGTAAACAGGGGACTGAAGCTTTCTTT
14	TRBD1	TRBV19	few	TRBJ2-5	CASGRTGGPETQYF	TGTGCCAGTGGGAGGACAGGGGGCCCAGAGACCCAGTACTTC
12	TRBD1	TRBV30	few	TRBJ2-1	CAWSVQGGKQFF	TGTGCCTGGAGTGTACAGGGGGGCAAACAGTTCTTC
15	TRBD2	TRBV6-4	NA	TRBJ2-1	CASRGLAGGPDEQFF	TGTGCCAGCAGGGGACTAGCGGGAGGGCCTGATGAGCAGTTCTTC
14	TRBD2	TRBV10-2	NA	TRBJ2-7	CASSLAGGPYEQYF	TGCGCCAGCAGTCTAGCGGGAGGGCCCTACGAGCAGTACTTC
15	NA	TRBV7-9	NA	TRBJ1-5	CASSLSGALNQPQHF	TGTGCCAGCAGCTTATCTGGGGCGCTCAATCAGCCCCAGCATTTT
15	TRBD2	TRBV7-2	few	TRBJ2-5	CASSLAGGFQETQYF	TGTGCCAGCAGCCTAGCGGGGGGGTTCCAAGAGACCCAGTACTTC
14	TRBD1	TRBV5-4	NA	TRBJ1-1	CASSSTGDTTEAFF	TGTGCCAGCAGCTCCACAGGGGATACCACTGAAGCTTTCTTT
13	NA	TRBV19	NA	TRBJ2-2	CASSMTGTGELFF	TGTGCCAGTAGTATGACGGGCACCGGGGAGCTGTTTTTT
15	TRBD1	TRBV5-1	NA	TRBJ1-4	CASSSTGGAGEKLFF	TGCGCCAGCAGCTCCACAGGGGGCGCGGGTGAAAAACTGTTTTTT
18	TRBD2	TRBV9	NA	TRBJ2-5	CASSVGASGRIFQETQYF	TGTGCCAGCAGCGTTGGGGCTAGCGGGAGGATTTTCCAAGAGACCCAGTACTTC
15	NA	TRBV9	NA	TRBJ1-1	CASSVSPRPLDEAFF	TGTGCCAGCAGCGTAAGTCCCAGGCCCCTCGATGAAGCTTTCTTT
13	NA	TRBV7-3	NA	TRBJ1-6	CASSPGERSPLHF	TGTGCCAGCAGCCCGGGAGAACGGTCACCCCTCCACTTT
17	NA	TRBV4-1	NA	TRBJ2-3	CASSQVMVAVSTDTQYF	TGCGCCAGCAGCCAAGTTATGGTAGCGGTTAGCACAGATACGCAGTATTTT
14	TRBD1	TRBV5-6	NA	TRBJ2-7	CASSSQAQGHEQYF	TGTGCCAGCAGCTCCCAGGCACAGGGGCACGAGCAGTACTTC
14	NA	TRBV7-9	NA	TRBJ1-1	CASSLFRENTEAFF	TGTGCCAGCAGCTTATTCAGGGAGAACACTGAAGCTTTCTTT
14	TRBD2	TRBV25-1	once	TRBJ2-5	CASKLAGVGETQYF	TGTGCCAGCAAGCTAGCGGGAGTAGGGGAGACCCAGTACTTC
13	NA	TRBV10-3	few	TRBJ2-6	CAITGDGANVLTF	TGTGCCATCACGGGGGATGGGGCCAACGTCCTGACTTTC
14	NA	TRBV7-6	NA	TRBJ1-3	CASSSRNSGNTIYF	TGTGCCAGCAGCTCCAGGAACTCTGGAAACACCATATATTTT
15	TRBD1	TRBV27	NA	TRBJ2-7	CASRKPGQHSYEQYF	TGTGCCAGCAGGAAGCCGGGACAGCACTCCTACGAGCAGTACTTC
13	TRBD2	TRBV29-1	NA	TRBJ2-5	CSCGGGSQETQYF	TGCAGTTGCGGGGGGGGGAGCCAAGAGACCCAGTACTTC
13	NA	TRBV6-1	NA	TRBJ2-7	CASSFPGAYEQYF	TGTGCCAGCAGTTTCCCGGGAGCCTACGAGCAGTACTTC
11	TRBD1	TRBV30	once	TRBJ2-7	CAWRQGYEQYF	TGTGCCTGGCGACAGGGCTACGAGCAGTACTTC
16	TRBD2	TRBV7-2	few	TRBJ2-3	CASSRTGTSGTDTQYF	TGTGCCAGCAGCAGAACCGGGACTAGCGGCACAGATACGCAGTATTTT
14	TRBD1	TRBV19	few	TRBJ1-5	CASSMAGGFQPQHF	TGTGCCAGTAGTATGGCAGGGGGTTTTCAGCCCCAGCATTTT
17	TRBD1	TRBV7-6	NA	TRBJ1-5	CASRKDREIHSNQPQHF	TGTGCCAGCAGAAAAGACAGGGAGATACATAGCAATCAGCCCCAGCATTTT
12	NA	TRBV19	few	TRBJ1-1	CASSSTGTEAFF	TGTGCCAGTAGTTCGACGGGGACTGAAGCTTTCTTT
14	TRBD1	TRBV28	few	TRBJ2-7	CASTQGEVRYEQYF	TGTGCCAGCACACAGGGGGAGGTAAGATACGAGCAGTACTTC